This T cell receptor beta chain is from a study of T cells in Graves' hyperthyroidism and ophthalmopathy. The study's findings and limits: Appearing also in blood were most of the thyroid clonotypes expanded above 0.001. Separating ophthalmopathy from stable hyperthyroidism was achieved by a 13 V-J model.

The CDR3 regions of TCR beta were amplified from RNA transcripts. HTBI primers were employed in a first-round RT-PCR of the TCR CDR3. TCRdb re-analysed the multiplex PCR reads in MiXCR, keeping a single row per CDR3 protein. The sample includes approximately 590,000 distinct CDR3 sequences, about half seen only once; the top ten take about 7.9%. Only a few counts were recorded for this clonotype. The antigen is not known. Graves' hyperthyroidism is called stable when ophthalmopathy does not progress within 18 months. The germline V and J ends were trimmed by 3 bases and 8 bases, with 13 bases remaining between them. This CDR3 is 13 amino acids long.

Sequencing was performed on peripheral blood or thyroid tissue (not recorded which). The rearrangement links TRBV12-3 or TRBV12-4 to TRBJ1-2; the D gene is possibly TRBD1 (5 bases). The TCR sequence derives from a woman aged 18-29 years with Graves' hyperthyroidism. CDR3 sequence reads: CASSFPGTTGYTF. CDR3 bases: TGTGCCAGCAGTTTCCCCGGGACTACCGGCTACACCTTC.